This T cell receptor (beta chain) was documented in a study of blood T cells in healthy people across ages. The CDR3 covers 14 residues. Trimming removed 6 bases from V and 6 bases from J, with 17 bases in between. Germline loops: CDR1 MNHNY, CDR2 SVGAGI (reference sequence). The second PCR ran roughly 6 to 11 cycles with a sample-barcoded 5' primer and J-beta primers. TCRdb reanalysed the 5' RACE reads using MiXCR and keeps one entry per CDR3 protein. In the table there are over 950,000 distinct CDR3 sequences, roughly half of which are singletons. Material: blood. The rearrangement joins TRBV6-6 to TRBJ1-1; possibly TRBD1 for D (6 bases). The source is a woman aged 60-70 years in good health. CDR3 loop: CASSRDTINAEAFF. The CDR3 DNA is TGTGCCAGCAGCCGGGACACCATTAACGCTGAAGCTTTCTTT.